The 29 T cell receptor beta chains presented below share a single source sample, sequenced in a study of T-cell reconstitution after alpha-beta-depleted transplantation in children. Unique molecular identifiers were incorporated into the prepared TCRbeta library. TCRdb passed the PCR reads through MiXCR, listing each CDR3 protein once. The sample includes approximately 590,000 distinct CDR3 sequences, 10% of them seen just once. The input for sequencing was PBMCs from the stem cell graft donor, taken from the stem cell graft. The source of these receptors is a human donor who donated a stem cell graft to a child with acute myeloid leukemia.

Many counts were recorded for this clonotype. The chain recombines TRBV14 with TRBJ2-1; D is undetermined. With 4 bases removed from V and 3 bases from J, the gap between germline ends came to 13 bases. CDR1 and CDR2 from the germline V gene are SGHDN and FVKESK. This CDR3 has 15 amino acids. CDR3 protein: CASSPVGTYYNEQFF. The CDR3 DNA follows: TGTGCCAGCAGCCCGGTCGGAACGTACTACAATGAGCAGTTCTTC.

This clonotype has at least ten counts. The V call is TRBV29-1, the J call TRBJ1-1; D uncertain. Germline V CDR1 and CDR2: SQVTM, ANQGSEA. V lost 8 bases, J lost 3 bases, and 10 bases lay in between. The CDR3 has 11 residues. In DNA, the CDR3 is TGCAGCCCCAGTAGGGACACTGAAGCTTTCTTT. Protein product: CSPSRDTEAFF.

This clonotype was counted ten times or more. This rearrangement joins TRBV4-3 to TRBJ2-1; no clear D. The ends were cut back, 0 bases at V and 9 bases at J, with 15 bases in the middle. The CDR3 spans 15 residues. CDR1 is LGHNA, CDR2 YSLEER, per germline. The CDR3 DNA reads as TGCGCCAGCAGCCAAGATAGGACCGGTCACAGTGAGCAGTTCTTC. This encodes CASSQDRTGHSEQFF.

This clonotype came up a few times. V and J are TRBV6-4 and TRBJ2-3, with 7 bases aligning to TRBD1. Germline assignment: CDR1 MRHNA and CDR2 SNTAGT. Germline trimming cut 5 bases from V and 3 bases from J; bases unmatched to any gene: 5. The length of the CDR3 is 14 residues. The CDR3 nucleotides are TGTGCCAGCAGTACGGCAGGGGGTACAGATACGCAGTATTTT. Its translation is CASSTAGGTDTQYF.

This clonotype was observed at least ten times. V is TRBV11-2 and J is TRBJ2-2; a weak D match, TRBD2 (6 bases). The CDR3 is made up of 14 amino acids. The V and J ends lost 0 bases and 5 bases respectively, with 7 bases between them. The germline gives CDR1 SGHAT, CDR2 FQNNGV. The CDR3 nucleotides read TGTGCCAGCAGCTTAGAACGGGGGACCGGGGAGCTGTTTTTT. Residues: CASSLERGTGELFF.

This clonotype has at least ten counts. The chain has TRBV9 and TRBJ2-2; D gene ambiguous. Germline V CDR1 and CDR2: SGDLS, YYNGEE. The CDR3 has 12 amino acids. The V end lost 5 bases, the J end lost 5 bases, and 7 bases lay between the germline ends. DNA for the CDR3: TGTGCCAGCAGGGGGAAGACCGGGGAGCTGTTTTTT. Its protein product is CASRGKTGELFF.

The CDR3 DNA reads TGTGCCAGCAGCGCGGGACAGGCCTCATCCCTCCACTTT. Translated: CASSAGQASSLHF. The chain joins TRBV27 to TRBJ1-6; TRBD1 matches at 8 bases. This CDR3 is 13 amino acids long. CDR1 MNHEY and CDR2 SMNVEV come from the germline V gene (reference sequence). Trimming took 6 bases from V and 14 from J; bases not matched to a gene: 9.

CDR3 in DNA: TGTGCCAGCTCACCACGTAGGACCAATGAGCAGTTCTTC. Encoded protein: CASSPRRTNEQFF. The chain employs TRBV18 and TRBJ2-1; D is ambiguous. CDR1 KGHSH and CDR2 LQKENI come from the germline V gene. V was trimmed by 1 base and J by 6 bases, leaving 7 bases between them. The CDR3 is 13 residues long.

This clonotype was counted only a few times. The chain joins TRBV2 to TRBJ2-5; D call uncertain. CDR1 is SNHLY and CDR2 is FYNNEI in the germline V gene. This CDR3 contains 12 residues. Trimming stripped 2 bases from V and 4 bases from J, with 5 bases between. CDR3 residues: CASSELLETQYF. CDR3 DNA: TGTGCCAGCAGTGAACTACTAGAGACCCAGTACTTC. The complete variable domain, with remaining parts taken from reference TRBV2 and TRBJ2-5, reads EPEVTQTPSHQVTQMGQEVILRCVPISNHLYFYWYRQILGQKVEFLVSFYNNEISEKSEIFDDQFSVERPDGSNFTLKIRSTKLEDSAMYFCASSELLETQYFGPGTRLLVL.

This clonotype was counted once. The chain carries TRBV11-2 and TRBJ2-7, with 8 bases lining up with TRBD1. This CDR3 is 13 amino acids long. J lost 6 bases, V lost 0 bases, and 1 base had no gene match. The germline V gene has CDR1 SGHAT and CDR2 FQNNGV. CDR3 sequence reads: CASSLDGQGEQYF. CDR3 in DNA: TGTGCCAGCAGCTTAGACGGACAGGGCGAGCAGTACTTC.

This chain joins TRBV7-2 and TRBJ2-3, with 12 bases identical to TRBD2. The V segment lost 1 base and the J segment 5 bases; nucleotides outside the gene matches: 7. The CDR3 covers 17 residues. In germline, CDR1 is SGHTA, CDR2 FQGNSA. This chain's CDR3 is CASSLVLAGGPRDTQYF. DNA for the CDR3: TGTGCCAGCAGCTTAGTACTAGCGGGAGGTCCGCGAGATACGCAGTATTTT.

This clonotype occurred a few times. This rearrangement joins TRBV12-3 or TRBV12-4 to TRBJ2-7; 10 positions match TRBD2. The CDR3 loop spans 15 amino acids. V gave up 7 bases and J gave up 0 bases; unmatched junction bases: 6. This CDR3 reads CASTIAGGLSYEQYF. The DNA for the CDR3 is TGTGCCAGCACCATAGCGGGAGGCCTCTCCTACGAGCAGTACTTC.

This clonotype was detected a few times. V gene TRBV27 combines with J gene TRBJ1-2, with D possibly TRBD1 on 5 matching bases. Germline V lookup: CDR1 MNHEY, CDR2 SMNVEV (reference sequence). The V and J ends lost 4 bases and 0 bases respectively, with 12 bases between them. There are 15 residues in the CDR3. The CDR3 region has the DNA TGTGCCAGCAGTTCGACAGCAACAACTAACTATGGCTACACCTTC. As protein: CASSSTATTNYGYTF.

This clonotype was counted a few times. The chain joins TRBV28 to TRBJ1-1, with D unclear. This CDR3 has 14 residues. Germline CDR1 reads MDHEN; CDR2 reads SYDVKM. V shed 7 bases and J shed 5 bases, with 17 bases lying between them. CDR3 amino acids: CASTFSGGRTEAFF. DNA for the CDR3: TGTGCCAGCACTTTCTCGGGCGGGAGGACTGAAGCTTTCTTT.

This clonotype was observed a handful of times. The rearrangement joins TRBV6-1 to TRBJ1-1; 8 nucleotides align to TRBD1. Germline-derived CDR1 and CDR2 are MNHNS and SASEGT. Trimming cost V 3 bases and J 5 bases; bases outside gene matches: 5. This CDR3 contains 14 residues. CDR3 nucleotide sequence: TGTGCCAGCAGTGAGACAGGGGCGGGAACTGAAGCTTTCTTT. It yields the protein CASSETGAGTEAFF.

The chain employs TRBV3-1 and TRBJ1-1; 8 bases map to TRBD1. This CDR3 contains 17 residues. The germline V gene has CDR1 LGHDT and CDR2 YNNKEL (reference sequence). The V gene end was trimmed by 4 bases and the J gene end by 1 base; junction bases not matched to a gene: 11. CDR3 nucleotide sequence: TGTGCCAGCAGCCGACAGGGGTTAGGTAGAGAGAACACTGAAGCTTTCTTT. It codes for CASSRQGLGRENTEAFF.

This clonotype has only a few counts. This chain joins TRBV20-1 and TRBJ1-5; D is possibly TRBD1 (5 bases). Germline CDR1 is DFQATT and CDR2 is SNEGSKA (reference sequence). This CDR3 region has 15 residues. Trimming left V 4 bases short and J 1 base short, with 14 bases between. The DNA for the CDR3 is TGCAGTGCTAAGAGGGGCGGAATGAGCAATCAGCCCCAGCATTTT. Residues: CSAKRGGMSNQPQHF.

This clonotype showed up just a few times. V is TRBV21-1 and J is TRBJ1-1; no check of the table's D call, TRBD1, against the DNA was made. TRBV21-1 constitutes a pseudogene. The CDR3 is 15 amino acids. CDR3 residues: CASANTGTGIIGAFF. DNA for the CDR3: TGTGCCAGCGCTAATACCGGGACAGGGATTATCGGAGCTTTCTTT.

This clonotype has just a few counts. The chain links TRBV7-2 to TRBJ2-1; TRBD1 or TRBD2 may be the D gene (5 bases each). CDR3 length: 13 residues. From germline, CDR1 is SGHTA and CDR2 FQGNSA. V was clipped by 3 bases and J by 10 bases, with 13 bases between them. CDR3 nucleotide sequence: TGTGCCAGCAGCTTCGAACTCTGGGGGGAGCAGTTCTTC. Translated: CASSFELWGEQFF.

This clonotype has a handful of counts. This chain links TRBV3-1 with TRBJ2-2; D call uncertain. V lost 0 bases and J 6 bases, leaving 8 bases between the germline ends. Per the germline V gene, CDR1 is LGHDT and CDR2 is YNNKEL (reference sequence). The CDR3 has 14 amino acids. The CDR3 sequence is CASSQEVQPGELFF. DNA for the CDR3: TGTGCCAGCAGCCAAGAGGTGCAGCCCGGGGAGCTGTTTTTT. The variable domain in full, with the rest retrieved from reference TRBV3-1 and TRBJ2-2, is DTAVSQTPKYLVTQMGNDKSIKCEQNLGHDTMYWYKQDSKKFLKIMFSYNNKELIINETVPNRFSPKSPDKAHLNLHINSLELGDSAVYFCASSQEVQPGELFFGEGSRLTVL.

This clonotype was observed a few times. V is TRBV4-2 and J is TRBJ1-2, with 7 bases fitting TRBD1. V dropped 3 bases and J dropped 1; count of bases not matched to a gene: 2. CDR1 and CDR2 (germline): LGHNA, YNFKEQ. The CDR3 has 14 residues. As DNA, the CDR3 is TGTGCCAGCAGCCAGGGACAGCTTAACTATGGCTACACCTTC. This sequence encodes CASSQGQLNYGYTF.

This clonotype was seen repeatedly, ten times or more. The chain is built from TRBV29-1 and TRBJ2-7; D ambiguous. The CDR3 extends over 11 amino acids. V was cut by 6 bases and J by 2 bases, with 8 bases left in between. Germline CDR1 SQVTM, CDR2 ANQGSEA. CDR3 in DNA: TGCAGCGTCCTCGTAACCTACGAGCAGTACTTC. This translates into CSVLVTYEQYF.

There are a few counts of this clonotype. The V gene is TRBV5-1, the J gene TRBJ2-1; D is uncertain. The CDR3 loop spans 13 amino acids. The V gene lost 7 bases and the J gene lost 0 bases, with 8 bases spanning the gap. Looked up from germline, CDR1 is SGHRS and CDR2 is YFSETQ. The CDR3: CASRAPSYNEQFF. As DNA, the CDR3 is TGCGCCAGCCGGGCTCCCTCCTACAATGAGCAGTTCTTC.

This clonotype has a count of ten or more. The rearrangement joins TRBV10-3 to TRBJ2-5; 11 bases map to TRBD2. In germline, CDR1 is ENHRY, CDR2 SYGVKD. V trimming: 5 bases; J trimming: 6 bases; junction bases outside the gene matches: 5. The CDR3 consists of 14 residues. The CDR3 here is CAISPGLAEKTQYF. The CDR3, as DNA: TGTGCCATCAGTCCGGGACTAGCGGAAAAGACCCAGTACTTC.

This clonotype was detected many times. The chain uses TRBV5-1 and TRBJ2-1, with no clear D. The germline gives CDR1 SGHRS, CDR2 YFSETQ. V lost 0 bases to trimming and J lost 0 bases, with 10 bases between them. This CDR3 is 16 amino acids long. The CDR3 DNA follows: TGCGCCAGCAGCTTGGGGCAGGTTAACTCCTACAATGAGCAGTTCTTC. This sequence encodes CASSLGQVNSYNEQFF. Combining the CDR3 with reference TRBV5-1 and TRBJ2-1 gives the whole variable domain KAGVTQTPRYLIKTRGQQVTLSCSPISGHRSVSWYQQTPGQGLQFLFEYFSETQRNKGNFPGRFSGRQFSNSRSEMNVSTLELGDSALYLCASSLGQVNSYNEQFFGPGTRLTVL.

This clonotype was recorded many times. The CDR3 is CASSTSSSYEQYF. CDR3 in DNA: TGTGCCAGCTCGACTAGCAGCTCCTACGAGCAGTACTTC. V usage is TRBV7-9 and J usage is TRBJ2-7; 7 bases line up with TRBD2. The CDR3 is 13 amino acids. Germline CDR1 SEHNR, CDR2 FQNEAQ (reference sequence). V trimming: 8 bases; J trimming: 0 bases; junction bases outside the gene matches: 4.

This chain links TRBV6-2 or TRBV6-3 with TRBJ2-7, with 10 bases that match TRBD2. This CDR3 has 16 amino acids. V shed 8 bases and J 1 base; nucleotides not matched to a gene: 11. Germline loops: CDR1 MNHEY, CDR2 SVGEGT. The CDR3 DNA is TGTGCCAGCCGGGCTAGCGGGAGCCCAGGTTCCTACGAGCAGTACTTC. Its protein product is CASRASGSPGSYEQYF.

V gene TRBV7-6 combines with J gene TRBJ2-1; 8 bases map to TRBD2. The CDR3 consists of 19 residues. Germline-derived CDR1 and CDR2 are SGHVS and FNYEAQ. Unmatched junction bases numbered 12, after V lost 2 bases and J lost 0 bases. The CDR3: CASSLSRASGLSSYNEQFF. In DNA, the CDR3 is TGTGCCAGCAGCTTAAGTCGGGCTAGCGGGTTGAGCTCCTACAATGAGCAGTTCTTC.

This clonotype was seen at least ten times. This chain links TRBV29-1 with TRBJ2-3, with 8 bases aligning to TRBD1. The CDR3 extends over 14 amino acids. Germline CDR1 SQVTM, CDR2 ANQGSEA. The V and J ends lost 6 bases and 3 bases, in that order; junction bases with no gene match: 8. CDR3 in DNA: TGCAGCGTCCAAAGACAGGGGCGAACAGATACGCAGTATTTT. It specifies CSVQRQGRTDTQYF.